The 26 T cell receptor beta chains below all came from one sample that was sequenced in a study of blood T cell repertoires in COVID-19. Using immunoSEQ multiplex PCR, the repertoire was profiled, and TCRdb retains in-frame clones only, with some absent. The sample contains fewer than 350,000 clones, 85% of which appear only once. Sequenced: PBMCs or T cells enriched from blood (not recorded which). The receptors here all came from a woman aged 30 to 39 who had been exposed to COVID-19.

This clone appeared once. CDR3 coding DNA: TGTGCCAGCAGCCCCAGGGAAGGGGCTGAGCAGTTCTTC. Its translation: CASSPREGAEQFF. The chain couples TRBV3-1 (or the pseudogene TRBV3-2) to TRBJ2-1; TRBD1 might be the D (5 bases). The CDR3 is 13 amino acids. The V end was cut by 4 bases, the J end by 9 bases, with 13 bases between. Germline CDR1 LGHDT, CDR2 YNNKEL (reference sequence).

This chain links TRBV6-6 with TRBJ1-2, with 7 bases matching TRBD1. J gave up 4 bases and V 5 bases, and 7 bases lay outside the gene matches. From germline, CDR1 is MNHNY and CDR2 SVGAGI (reference sequence). The CDR3 contains 14 residues. CDR3: CASSRPTGSYGYTF. The CDR3 DNA sequence: TGTGCCAGCAGTCGACCGACAGGGAGCTATGGCTACACCTTC.

This chain uses TRBV7-2 with TRBJ2-7; D ambiguous. Trimming took off 3 bases at V and 2 bases at J, with 8 bases between the two ends. CDR3 size: 13 residues. The germline V gene encodes CDR1 SGHTA and CDR2 FQGNSA. In nucleotides, the CDR3 is TGTGCCAGCAGCTTTTCTAGGACCTACGAGCAGTACTTC. Translation: CASSFSRTYEQYF.

The gene calls are TRBV11-2 and TRBJ2-2; tentative D call: TRBD2 (7 bases). Germline values: CDR1 SGHAT, CDR2 FQNNGV. This CDR3 is 15 amino acids long. V was shortened by 6 bases and J by 2 bases, with 13 bases between the two germline ends. The DNA for the CDR3 is TGTGCCAGCAGGGGGGGGCCGATTAACACCGGGGAGCTGTTTTTT. This codes for CASRGGPINTGELFF. Full variable domain (rest looked up from reference TRBV11-2 and TRBJ2-2): EAGVAQSPRYKIIEKRQSVAFWCNPISGHATLYWYQQILGQGPKLLIQFQNNGVVDDSQLPKDRFSAERLKGVDSTLKIQPAKLEDSAVYLCASRGGPINTGELFFGEGSRLTVL.

This clone was counted once. At one of its ends the junction is not consistent with the germline gene, which may arise from a read error. V usage is TRBV7-7 and J usage is TRBJ2-2; 10 bases match TRBD2. Germline assignment: CDR1 SSHAT and CDR2 FNYEAQ (reference sequence). The CDR3 loop spans 16 amino acids. The CDR3 protein is CASSFAPSGSTGELFF. CDR3 coding DNA: TGTGCTAGCAGCTTCGCCCCTAGCGGGAGCACCGGGGAGCTGTTTTTT.

The chain carries TRBV2 and TRBJ1-2; D unclear. The CDR3 spans 13 residues. Germline lookup yields CDR1 SNHLY and CDR2 FYNNEI. Trimming cost V 4 bases and J 5 bases, with 11 bases left between them. The CDR3 is CASSGADAYGYTF. The CDR3 DNA follows: TGTGCCAGCAGTGGGGCCGATGCTTATGGCTACACCTTC.

The chain couples TRBV7-2 to TRBJ1-2; TRBD1 is a possible D gene (6 bases). The CDR3 consists of 14 residues. V was shortened by 1 base and J by 2 bases, with 8 bases between the two germline ends. The V gene's germline CDR1 is SGHTA and CDR2 FQGNSA. In nucleotides, the CDR3 is TGTGCCAGCAGCTTAGGAGACAGGAACTATGGCTACACCTTC. It specifies CASSLGDRNYGYTF.

This CDR3 reads CASRLAGQGINSNQPQHF. CDR3 DNA sequence: TGTGCAAGTCGCTTAGCGGGTCAGGGTATTAATAGCAATCAGCCCCAGCATTTT. The V gene is TRBV12-2, the J gene TRBJ1-5; whether TRBD1, the table's D call, matches the DNA was not checked. TRBV12-2 is a known pseudogene. This CDR3 is 18 amino acids long.

This chain links TRBV7-3 with TRBJ1-6; D not certain. Trimming took off 7 bases at V and 7 bases at J, with 20 bases between the two ends. The germline CDR1 and CDR2 sequences are SGHTA and FQGTGA. This CDR3 comprises 16 residues. For the CDR3, the DNA is TGTGCCAGCACCGCACACGGGAAAAGCCGAAATTCACCCCTCCACTTT. It codes for CASTAHGKSRNSPLHF. The full variable domain, in which reference TRBV7-3 and TRBJ1-6 provide the parts outside the CDR3, is GAGVSQTPSNKVTEKGKYVELRCDPISGHTALYWYRQSLGQGPEFLIYFQGTGAADDSGLPNDRFFAVRPEGSVSTLKIQRTERGDSAVYLCASTAHGKSRNSPLHFGNGTRLTVT.

This sequence joins TRBV30 and TRBJ1-3; TRBD1 might be the D (5 bases). This CDR3 spans 14 amino acids. The germline CDR1 and CDR2 sequences are GTSNPN and SVGIG (reference sequence). Trimming removed 0 bases at V and 4 bases at J, with 10 bases between. The DNA for the CDR3 is TGTGCCTGGAGTGTCGGCAGGGAAGGAAACACCATATATTTT. As protein: CAWSVGREGNTIYF.

The rearrangement links TRBV24-1 to TRBJ2-7, with 10 bases that match TRBD1. Germline V gives CDR1 KGHDR, CDR2 SFDVKD. This CDR3 is 16 amino acids long. J was trimmed by 0 bases and V by 6 bases; bases with no gene match: 7. The CDR3: CATSPGTGVSSYEQYF. CDR3 DNA sequence: TGTGCCACCAGTCCCGGGACAGGGGTCAGCTCCTACGAGCAGTACTTC.

J is TRBJ2-2 and V is TRBV5-1, with 10 positions matching TRBD2. The CDR3 consists of 16 residues. Germline trimming cut 4 bases from V and 4 bases from J; bases unmatched to any gene: 7. Germline V CDR1 and CDR2: SGHRS, YFSETQ. The CDR3 coding sequence is TGCGCCAGCAGCATGTCTAGCGGGGGAGGCACCGGGGAGCTGTTTTTT. Its protein is CASSMSSGGGTGELFF.

The gene calls are TRBV18 and TRBJ1-1, with D uncertain. This CDR3 has 13 amino acids. V lost 4 bases and J lost 4, with 10 bases in between. CDR1 and CDR2 (germline): KGHSH, LQKENI. The CDR3 region has the DNA TGTGCCAGCTCACTCCTAGAGAGCACTGAAGCTTTCTTT. Translated: CASSLLESTEAFF.

V and J are TRBV3-1 (or the pseudogene TRBV3-2) and TRBJ1-1; no firm D call. The CDR3 is 13 amino acids. Germline V gene data show CDR1 as LGHDT and CDR2 as YNNKEL (reference sequence). V shed 1 base and J shed 5 bases, with 8 bases lying between them. CDR3 amino acids: CASSQGELTEAFF. The CDR3 DNA sequence: TGTGCCAGCAGCCAAGGAGAGTTGACTGAAGCTTTCTTT.

The rearrangement joins TRBV5-4 to TRBJ2-5, with 7 bases matching TRBD1. V shed 4 bases, J shed 5 bases, and the junction held 11 bases outside the gene matches. CDR3 length: 15 residues. Germline values: CDR1 SGHNT, CDR2 YYREEE (reference sequence). CDR3 nucleotides: TGTGCCAGCAGCCCCAGGACAGGAACCCGGGAGACCCAGTACTTC. This codes for CASSPRTGTRETQYF.

The chain joins TRBV5-5 to TRBJ2-7; a weak D match, TRBD1 (6 bases). V was shortened by 1 base and J by 5 bases, with 22 bases between the two germline ends. The germline gives CDR1 SGHKS, CDR2 YYEKEE (reference sequence). CDR3 size: 17 residues. The CDR3 coding sequence is TGTGCCAGCAGCTTGCATCTTTCCCGGGACACCCTCGACGAGCAGTACTTC. Translating it yields CASSLHLSRDTLDEQYF. Filled out from reference TRBV5-5 and TRBJ2-7, the complete variable domain reads DAGVTQSPTHLIKTRGQQVTLRCSPISGHKSVSWYQQVLGQGPQFIFQYYEKEERGRGNFPDRFSARQFPNYSSELNVNALLLGDSALYLCASSLHLSRDTLDEQYFGPGTRLTVT.

The rearrangement joins TRBV19 to TRBJ2-7; 10 bases align to TRBD2. The V gene's germline CDR1 is LNHDA and CDR2 SQIVND (reference sequence). The junction had 15 bases not matched to a gene; V was cut back by 6 bases and J by 7 bases. This CDR3 comprises 16 residues. The CDR3 sequence: CASSSSGLAGEGEQYF. The CDR3 region has the DNA TGTGCCAGTAGCTCCTCTGGCCTAGCGGGAGAGGGTGAGCAGTACTTC.

In this sample, this clone turned up a few times. The V and J genes are TRBV5-1 and TRBJ1-1; maybe TRBD1 (5 bases). V was trimmed by 6 bases and J by 3 bases, leaving 15 bases between them. Germline V gene data show CDR1 as SGHRS and CDR2 as YFSETQ. This CDR3 region has 14 residues. The CDR3 DNA follows: TGCGCCAGCACGGTTTCAGGGTCGGACACTGAAGCTTTCTTT. It codes for CASTVSGSDTEAFF.

V usage is TRBV7-9 and J usage is TRBJ2-3, with D possibly matching TRBD2 (6 bases). CDR3 length: 17 residues. The V and J ends lost 5 bases and 2 bases respectively, with 20 bases between them. Per germline, CDR1 SEHNR and CDR2 FQNEAQ (reference sequence). CDR3 DNA sequence: TGTGCCAGCAGCCTCTTTGTGGGGGGTGCGTCCACAGATACGCAGTATTTT. Its translation: CASSLFVGGASTDTQYF.

In this sample, this clone turned up a few times. The chain employs TRBV3-1 (or the pseudogene TRBV3-2) and TRBJ2-1; a possible D gene is TRBD2 (5 bases). The germline V gene encodes CDR1 LGHDT and CDR2 YNNKEL (reference sequence). The V and J ends lost 0 bases and 4 bases respectively, with 13 bases between them. The CDR3 length is 16 residues. Here the CDR3 DNA reads TGTGCCAGCAGCCAAGATCTAGCTCCACCGTACAATGAGCAGTTCTTC. Its translation: CASSQDLAPPYNEQFF.

The chain employs TRBV2 and TRBJ1-2; 9 nucleotides match TRBD1. Germline V gene lookup returns CDR1 SNHLY and CDR2 FYNNEI. J gave up 3 bases and V 4 bases, and 3 bases lay outside the gene matches. The CDR3 contains 14 residues. The CDR3 nucleotides are TGTGCCAGCAGTGGACAGGGGGTGGACTATGGCTACACCTTC. It yields the protein CASSGQGVDYGYTF.

This clone was seen only once. The gene calls are TRBV5-1 and TRBJ2-5, with a weak D call TRBD2 (6 bases). The length of the CDR3 is 16 residues. The V gene lost 4 bases and the J gene lost 5 bases, with 21 bases spanning the gap. Germline CDR1 and CDR2: SGHRS and YFSETQ. CDR3 coding DNA: TGCGCCAGCAGCCGCGCCGGGACTCCCACCGGGGAGACCCAGTACTTC. Protein: CASSRAGTPTGETQYF.

CDR3: CASSMGFRANQPQHF. The CDR3 bases are TGTGCCAGTAGTATGGGATTCAGGGCTAATCAGCCCCAGCATTTT. V is TRBV19 and J is TRBJ1-5; D is perhaps TRBD1 (5 bases). CDR3 size: 15 residues. The V end was cut by 3 bases, the J end by 4 bases, with 13 bases between. The germline V gene encodes CDR1 LNHDA and CDR2 SQIVND (reference sequence).

The J gene is TRBJ2-7, the V gene TRBV21-1; the table's D gene call, TRBD1, was not cross checked with the DNA. TRBV21-1 constitutes a pseudogene. CDR3 length: 17 residues. CDR3 nucleotides: TGTGCCAGCAGCAAATGGGGATGGGGCGGACCCGGAGACGAGCAGTACTTC. Translating it yields CASSKWGWGGPGDEQYF.

The chain has TRBV5-8 and TRBJ1-3; D ambiguous. This CDR3 comprises 16 residues. In germline, CDR1 is SGHTS, CDR2 YDEGEE. V was trimmed by 2 bases and J by 0 bases, leaving 12 bases between them. CDR3 bases: TGTGCCAGCAGCTTCCTCGGAGCCCTCTCTGGAAACACCATATATTTT. Protein product: CASSFLGALSGNTIYF.

The chain joins TRBV5-1 to TRBJ2-7, with 9 bases matching TRBD1. Germline assignment: CDR1 SGHRS and CDR2 YFSETQ. V was pared by 0 bases and J by 11 bases, with 9 bases of the junction left unmatched. This CDR3 has 14 amino acids. The CDR3 coding sequence is TGCGCCAGCAGCTTGGGGGACAGGGTAATGGAGGAGTACTTC. It yields the protein CASSLGDRVMEEYF.